This T cell receptor beta chain stems from a study of Ad26.COV2.S vaccination and SARS-CoV-2 variants. Across the whole study: A participant enrolled in the COV1001 Ad26.COV2.S trial arm provided the sample. The study's findings and limits: Those who received the vaccine showed greater spike-specific TCR breadth than those given placebo. Breadth of non-spike TCRs did not differ between vaccinees and placebo recipients. There was a possibility that the TCR breadth and depth analyses underestimated total T cell responses.

As for this clone: The target antigen is unknown.

Profiling relied on immunoSEQ multiplex PCR, and the TCRdb table lists in-frame clones only, not all of them. The sample gives around 340,000 clones, around 90% of which show up once; approximately 5.9% is in the top ten. Stated treatment: roughly 19 received Ad26.COV2.S at low or high dose, single or two shots; five or six received placebo; per-sample allocation not given. The investigators took samples on day 63 after the first vaccine or placebo injection. Trimming stripped 4 bases from V and 4 bases from J, with 13 bases between. From germline, CDR1 is MNHEY and CDR2 SVGEGT. The CDR3 has 14 amino acids.

The chain links TRBV6-2 or TRBV6-3 to TRBJ1-2, with D maybe TRBD1 (5 bases). The sequence derives from a person aged 18-60 years who received the Ad26.COV2.S COVID-19 vaccine or a placebo. The sample consisted of peripheral blood, taken in a trial of Ad26.COV2.S vaccine versus placebo. The DNA of the CDR3 is TGTGCCAGCAGTTCCGCGGGGCAGGCCTATGGCTACACCTTC. Translation: CASSSAGQAYGYTF.